The 14 T cell receptor beta chains below all came from one sample that was sequenced in a study of CD8+ T cells in alopecia areata. Sequencing templates came from extracted RNA that was reverse transcribed into cDNA. Assay: immunoSEQ multiplex PCR; the TCRdb copy retains only in-frame clones and omits some. The sample has about 82,000 clones, just over 50% seen once. The sequenced sample consisted of NKG2D-high CD8+ T cells sorted from blood. All receptors derive from a human donor with alopecia areata.

The rearrangement uses TRBV27 and TRBJ1-1; TRBD1 matches at 7 bases. CDR1 and CDR2 from the germline V gene are MNHEY and SMNVEV (reference sequence). The CDR3 is 16 amino acids. The V and J ends lost 5 bases and 8 bases, in that order; junction bases with no gene match: 17. The CDR3 DNA reads TGTGCCAGCAGTCGACAGACAGGGCTGACGAACAACGAAGCTTTCTTT. This codes for CASSRQTGLTNNEAFF.

This rearrangement joins TRBV30 to TRBJ2-1; a possible D gene is TRBD2 (6 bases). The V gene lost 5 bases and the J gene lost 6 bases, with 11 bases spanning the gap. Germline values: CDR1 GTSNPN, CDR2 SVGIG (reference sequence). The CDR3 covers 12 residues. CDR3 region: CAWASDPNEQFF. DNA for the CDR3: TGTGCCTGGGCTAGCGACCCCAATGAGCAGTTCTTC.

This chain's CDR3 is CARTQEGDTQYF. CDR3 sequence (DNA): TGCGCCAGGACTCAGGAGGGAGATACGCAGTATTTT. V is TRBV10-1 and J is TRBJ2-3; perhaps TRBD2 as D (6 bases). The CDR3 spans 12 residues. The V end lost 9 bases, the J end lost 5 bases, and 12 bases lay between the germline ends. Germline V CDR1 and CDR2: WNHNN, SYGVQD (reference sequence).

The chain uses TRBV9 and TRBJ2-3, with D uncertain. Trimming left V 4 bases short and J 2 bases short, with 14 bases between. This CDR3 comprises 15 residues. Germline V gives CDR1 SGDLS, CDR2 YYNGEE. The DNA of the CDR3 is TGTGCCAGCAGCCGTTCGGACGGAGACACAGATACGCAGTATTTT. Protein product: CASSRSDGDTDTQYF.

The chain recombines TRBV29-1 with TRBJ2-2, with TRBD2 as a possible D gene (5 bases). Deletions cut 7 bases from V and 4 bases from J, with 10 bases between. The germline CDR1 and CDR2 sequences are SQVTM and ANQGSEA. The CDR3 spans 12 residues. CDR3 region: CSGLAGTGELFF. The CDR3 bases are TGCAGCGGGCTAGCAGGCACCGGGGAGCTGTTTTTT.

Concerning this clone: One junction end disagrees with the germline gene, perhaps due to a read error. The chain has TRBV7-8 and TRBJ2-6, with unresolved D. CDR1 and CDR2 from the germline V gene are SGHVS and FQNEAQ. The CDR3 runs to 12 residues. CDR3 sequence: CASSPLADVLTF. DNA of the CDR3: TGTGCCAGCAGCCCCTTGGCCGACGTCCTGACTTTC.

CDR3 DNA: TGCGCCAGCAGCCAAGATCTAGCGGGAGGCTACGAGCAGTACTTC. It yields the protein CASSQDLAGGYEQYF. J is TRBJ2-7 and V is TRBV4-1; the match to TRBD2 covers 11 bases. With V trimmed by 0 bases and J by 3 bases, 1 base remained unmatched. CDR1 is MGHRA, CDR2 YSYEKL, per germline. This CDR3 spans 15 amino acids.

The chain couples TRBV27 to TRBJ2-7; no definite D call. This CDR3 is 13 amino acids long. Germline lookup yields CDR1 MNHEY and CDR2 SMNVEV (reference sequence). V was clipped by 6 bases and J by 3 bases, with 12 bases between them. The CDR3 nucleotides are TGTGCCAGCAGCTCTACTGGGTACTACGAGCAGTACTTC. Amino acid sequence: CASSSTGYYEQYF.

This clone was detected only a few times. The rearrangement uses TRBV29-1 and TRBJ2-1; tentatively, D is TRBD2 (6 bases). The CDR3 has 14 amino acids. V was trimmed by 8 bases and J by 6 bases, leaving 20 bases between them. Germline V gene sequence: CDR1 SQVTM, CDR2 ANQGSEA. CDR3 DNA: TGCAGCACCCGCGGGGATATTAGGGGCAATGAGCAGTTCTTC. Translation gives CSTRGDIRGNEQFF.

The V and J genes are TRBV4-1 and TRBJ2-7; 7 bases agree with TRBD1. CDR1 and CDR2 (germline): MGHRA, YSYEKL. The CDR3 loop spans 15 amino acids. The ends lost 3 bases at V and 2 bases at J; junction bases unmatched: 7. The CDR3 loop reads CASSQDRDSTYEQYF. DNA for the CDR3: TGCGCCAGCAGCCAGGATCGGGACAGTACCTACGAGCAGTACTTC.

The rearrangement links TRBV28 to TRBJ1-5; tentative D call: TRBD1 (5 bases). CDR1 and CDR2 from the germline V gene are MDHEN and SYDVKM. V lost 4 bases, J lost 3 bases, and 13 bases lay in between. The CDR3 length is 15 residues. CDR3 nucleotide sequence: TGTGCCAGCAGTTCCTTTGCGGGGCCCAATCAGCCCCAGCATTTT. Translating gives CASSSFAGPNQPQHF.

The rearrangement joins TRBV27 to TRBJ1-1, with a weak D call TRBD1 (6 bases). Per germline, CDR1 MNHEY and CDR2 SMNVEV (reference sequence). The CDR3 is 13 amino acids. The ends were cut back, 3 bases at V and 4 bases at J, with 9 bases in the middle. The CDR3, as DNA: TGTGCCAGCAGTTTTGGGGGCGGCACTGAAGCTTTCTTT. It yields the protein CASSFGGGTEAFF.

The rearrangement joins TRBV28 to TRBJ2-7; TRBD1 is a possible D gene (5 bases). Germline V gene sequence: CDR1 MDHEN, CDR2 SYDVKM. This CDR3 is built from 14 residues. V was trimmed by 4 bases and J by 5 bases, leaving 15 bases between them. The CDR3 reads CASSSGSGFHEQYF. The CDR3 DNA sequence: TGTGCCAGCAGTTCAGGGTCGGGCTTTCACGAGCAGTACTTC.

The V call is TRBV27, the J call TRBJ2-5, with 12 bases aligning to TRBD2. V shed 5 bases and J 4 bases; nucleotides not matched to a gene: 8. Germline CDR1 MNHEY, CDR2 SMNVEV (reference sequence). CDR3 length: 16 residues. For the CDR3, the DNA is TGTGCCAGCAGTGGGCGACTAGCGGGAGACCCAGAGACCCAGTACTTC. The encoded protein is CASSGRLAGDPETQYF.